The 23 T cell receptor beta chains below come from one sample, sequenced in a study of shared clonotypes between healthy human individuals. Generated by immunoSEQ multiplex PCR, the TCRdb table keeps only in-frame clones and is missing some. The table lists around 1.5 million clones, 98% of them singletons. Specimen: naive CD4+ T cells sorted from blood. Subset in this sample: CD45RA+ positively selected. Receptors originate from a man under 40 in good health.

The CDR3 here is CASSLPGGPYTGELFF. The CDR3 coding sequence is TGTGCCAGCAGTTTGCCGGGAGGGCCGTACACCGGGGAGCTGTTTTTT. The V gene is TRBV28, the J gene TRBJ2-2; 8 bases align to TRBD2. The V segment lost 3 bases and the J segment 3 bases; nucleotides outside the gene matches: 6. This CDR3 comprises 16 residues. Germline V gene data show CDR1 as MDHEN and CDR2 as SYDVKM.

The chain has TRBV5-6 and TRBJ2-1; 7 nucleotides align to TRBD2. The junction had 9 bases not matched to a gene; V was cut back by 2 bases and J by 7 bases. The CDR3 is 15 residues long. Looked up from germline, CDR1 is SGHDT and CDR2 is YYEEEE. Written as DNA, the CDR3 is TGTGCCAGCAGCTTCTCCCGGGGAGGGCCGAATGAGCAGTTCTTC. This sequence encodes CASSFSRGGPNEQFF.

As to this clone: At the DNA level, this CDR3 is encoded by other sequences in the same sample as well. The genes are TRBV27 and TRBJ2-7; D is unresolved. The CDR3 totals 14 residues. V was cut by 2 bases and J by 0 bases, with 8 bases left in between. Germline V gives CDR1 MNHEY, CDR2 SMNVEV (reference sequence). CDR3 loop: CASSLRTGSYEQYF. The CDR3 bases are TGTGCCAGCAGTTTAAGGACCGGCTCCTACGAGCAGTACTTC.

This sequence joins TRBV2 and TRBJ2-3; the match to TRBD2 covers 9 bases. Germline CDR1 and CDR2: SNHLY and FYNNEI. This CDR3 is built from 17 residues. V was pared by 4 bases and J by 2 bases, with 10 bases of the junction left unmatched. The DNA for the CDR3 is TGTGCCAGCAGTGGAGGATTGCTAGCGGGGTACACAGATACGCAGTATTTT. Translated: CASSGGLLAGYTDTQYF.

The gene calls are TRBV18 and TRBJ2-5; the D gene is possibly TRBD1 (6 bases). The CDR3 sequence is 14 residues long. Germline V gives CDR1 KGHSH, CDR2 LQKENI. The V and J ends lost 8 bases and 2 bases respectively, with 15 bases between them. This CDR3 reads CASQTGSRQETQYF. The CDR3 DNA sequence: TGTGCCAGCCAAACAGGGTCCCGTCAAGAGACCCAGTACTTC.

This chain links TRBV6-5 with TRBJ2-7, with D possibly being TRBD2 (6 bases). Trimming removed 6 bases from V and 0 bases from J, with 15 bases in between. Germline values: CDR1 MNHEY, CDR2 SVGAGI. The CDR3 has 15 residues. CDR3 nucleotides: TGTGCCAGCAGGCCCCCGGGACTCAGCTCCTACGAGCAGTACTTC. Protein sequence: CASRPPGLSSYEQYF.

The chain joins TRBV5-4 to TRBJ2-7; TRBD2 matches 7 bases. This CDR3 contains 14 residues. With 4 bases clipped from V and 6 bases from J, the junction kept 10 bases outside the gene matches. Germline CDR1 SGHNT, CDR2 YYREEE (reference sequence). The CDR3 DNA reads TGTGCCAGCAGCACCGGGACTATTATCTCCGAGCAGTACTTC. Its protein product is CASSTGTIISEQYF.

The gene calls are TRBV19 and TRBJ1-1, with no clear D. The CDR3 covers 12 residues. CDR1 and CDR2 (germline): LNHDA, SQIVND (reference sequence). V was cut by 5 bases and J by 14 bases, with 18 bases left in between. Here the CDR3 DNA reads TGTGCCAGTAGTCTCCTGGGTAAAGGAAGCTTCTTT. This codes for CASSLLGKGSFF.

The J gene is TRBJ2-2, the V gene TRBV5-4; 8 bases are a match to TRBD2. The length of the CDR3 is 15 residues. With V trimmed by 2 bases and J by 3 bases, 3 bases remained unmatched. CDR1 is SGHNT and CDR2 is YYREEE in the germline V gene (reference sequence). The CDR3 DNA sequence: TGTGCCAGCAGCTTAGCGGGAGTCGACACCGGGGAGCTGTTTTTT. Its protein product is CASSLAGVDTGELFF.

The rearrangement joins TRBV28 to TRBJ1-2; D call uncertain. Trimming shortened V by 6 bases and J by 4 bases, and 15 bases separated the two germline ends. CDR1 is MDHEN, CDR2 SYDVKM, per germline. This CDR3 has 14 amino acids. The CDR3 is CASRFGVMGYGYTF. Here the CDR3 DNA reads TGTGCCAGCAGATTTGGAGTTATGGGCTATGGCTACACCTTC.

The CDR3 DNA follows: TGTGCCAGCAGCTTCTTCAGAGGGGTAAATGCGGAAGATACGCAGTATTTT. It encodes CASSFFRGVNAEDTQYF. V and J are TRBV7-9 and TRBJ2-3; D is perhaps TRBD1 or TRBD2 (5 bases each). Germline V gives CDR1 SEHNR, CDR2 FQNEAQ (reference sequence). This CDR3 is 17 amino acids long. V lost 3 bases, J lost 5 bases, and 21 bases lay in between.

The V and J genes are TRBV7-8 and TRBJ2-5; possibly TRBD1 for D (5 bases). V lost 4 bases and J 4 bases, leaving 10 bases between the germline ends. CDR1 SGHVS and CDR2 FQNEAQ come from the germline V gene. CDR3 length: 13 residues. DNA of the CDR3: TGTGCCAGCAGCTCTCAGGGTAGAGAGACCCAGTACTTC. Its translation: CASSSQGRETQYF.

The rearrangement links TRBV6-1 to TRBJ2-2, with TRBD2 matching 8 bases. Germline values: CDR1 MNHNS, CDR2 SASEGT. The V gene end was trimmed by 7 bases and the J gene end by 4 bases; junction bases not matched to a gene: 8. The CDR3 sequence is 15 residues long. The CDR3: CASTFRSGITGELFF. DNA for the CDR3: TGTGCCAGCACTTTTCGTAGCGGGATCACCGGGGAGCTGTTTTTT.

The chain links TRBV4-2 to TRBJ1-4; perhaps TRBD1 as D (6 bases). Per germline, CDR1 LGHNA and CDR2 YNFKEQ. The V end was cut by 4 bases, the J end by 4 bases, with 16 bases between. CDR3 size: 16 residues. In DNA, the CDR3 is TGTGCCAGCAGCCTTCCCACAGGGATTCGTAATGAAAAACTGTTTTTT. Translating gives CASSLPTGIRNEKLFF.

This chain links TRBV27 with TRBJ1-1; 7 bases line up with TRBD1. With V trimmed by 6 bases and J by 4 bases, 11 bases remained unmatched. The CDR3 loop spans 15 amino acids. CDR1 is MNHEY, CDR2 SMNVEV, per germline (reference sequence). The CDR3 DNA reads TGTGCCAGCAGCCTAGGGGGACAGTGGGGCACTGAAGCTTTCTTT. Protein sequence: CASSLGGQWGTEAFF.

The chain combines TRBV28 with TRBJ2-7; TRBD1 agrees at 7 bases. From germline, CDR1 is MDHEN and CDR2 SYDVKM. This CDR3 region has 14 residues. V was clipped by 6 bases and J by 0 bases; unmatched bases: 5. The CDR3 protein is CASSRTGASYEQYF. CDR3 sequence (DNA): TGTGCCAGCAGCAGGACAGGCGCCTCCTACGAGCAGTACTTC.

The chain is built from TRBV7-2 and TRBJ2-2; D is unresolved. In germline, CDR1 is SGHTA, CDR2 FQGNSA. The CDR3 has 15 residues. V was clipped by 6 bases and J by 4 bases, with 15 bases between them. The CDR3 reads CASSLEWGRTGELFF. Here the CDR3 DNA reads TGTGCCAGCAGTCTAGAGTGGGGTCGCACCGGGGAGCTGTTTTTT. Complete variable domain (other parts from reference TRBV7-2 and TRBJ2-2): GAGVSQSPSNKVTEKGKDVELRCDPISGHTALYWYRQSLGQGLEFLIYFQGNSAPDKSGLPSDRFSAERTGGSVSTLTIQRTQQEDSAVYLCASSLEWGRTGELFFGEGSRLTVL.

To note about this clone: Distinct nucleotide sequences in the sample also encode this CDR3. CDR3 DNA sequence: TGTGCCAGCAGTTACTCCAGGGTGCAAGAGACCCAGTACTTC. Protein: CASSYSRVQETQYF. The J gene is TRBJ2-5, the V gene TRBV6-6, with TRBD1 as a possible D gene (5 bases). Germline loops: CDR1 MNHNY, CDR2 SVGAGI (reference sequence). This CDR3 is 14 amino acids long. Deletions cut 0 bases from V and 2 bases from J, with 7 bases between.

The V call is TRBV5-5, the J call TRBJ2-6, with 8 bases that match TRBD1. The ends lost 3 bases at V and 2 bases at J; junction bases unmatched: 10. CDR1 and CDR2 from the germline V gene are SGHKS and YYEKEE (reference sequence). The CDR3 totals 18 residues. The CDR3 sequence is CASSSLGQGAPGANVLTF. The DNA of the CDR3 is TGTGCCAGCAGCTCTCTGGGGCAGGGGGCGCCTGGGGCCAACGTCCTGACTTTC.

The chain uses TRBV6-1 and TRBJ2-1; 9 bases line up with TRBD1. CDR3 length equals 14 residues. The V gene's germline CDR1 is MNHNS and CDR2 SASEGT. The trim removed 6 bases at V and 3 bases at J, leaving 3 bases unmatched. The CDR3 reads CASRRDRDYNEQFF. The CDR3 coding sequence is TGTGCCAGCAGACGGGACAGGGACTACAATGAGCAGTTCTTC.

The rearrangement uses TRBV7-8 and TRBJ2-1; TRBD2 matches at 14 bases. Germline V CDR1 and CDR2: SGHVS, FQNEAQ. J gave up 6 bases and V 5 bases, and 9 bases lay outside the gene matches. The length of the CDR3 is 17 residues. CDR3 protein: CASSATGTSGSSNEQFF. The CDR3 coding sequence is TGTGCCAGCAGCGCAACCGGGACTAGCGGGAGCTCCAATGAGCAGTTCTTC.

The chain combines TRBV5-1 with TRBJ2-1, with unresolved D. V was shortened by 6 bases and J by 0 bases, with 13 bases between the two germline ends. This CDR3 has 15 amino acids. Germline assignment: CDR1 SGHRS and CDR2 YFSETQ. In DNA, the CDR3 is TGCGCCAGCAAACAGAACGGACCCTCCTACAATGAGCAGTTCTTC. Amino acid sequence: CASKQNGPSYNEQFF.

This rearrangement joins TRBV29-1 to TRBJ1-2, with 10 positions matching TRBD1. Germline values: CDR1 SQVTM, CDR2 ANQGSEA. V shed 6 bases, J shed 9 bases, and the junction held 7 bases outside the gene matches. The CDR3 extends over 12 amino acids. The CDR3 is CSVWGQGQSYTF. Written as DNA, the CDR3 is TGCAGCGTGTGGGGACAGGGGCAGAGCTACACCTTC.